Presented here are 21 T cell receptor beta chains from one specimen sequenced in a study of radiotherapy plus CTLA-4 blockade in lung cancer. The repertoire was sequenced with immunoSEQ multiplex PCR; TCRdb's copy has only in-frame clones and lacks some. The sample holds tens of thousands of clones, 70% to 85% seen once. The material sequenced was peripheral blood, taken from a patient treated with radiotherapy plus ipilimumab. The receptors were gathered from a human donor with non-small cell lung cancer who had stable disease on radiotherapy plus ipilimumab.

This clone was counted between two and nine times. The chain carries TRBV25-1 and TRBJ1-6; a possible D gene is TRBD1 (6 bases). Germline-derived CDR1 and CDR2 are MGHDK and SYGVNS. The CDR3 is 14 amino acids. V shed 6 bases and J shed 8 bases, with 14 bases lying between them. The CDR3 loop reads CASRVQGEYSPLHF. For the CDR3, the DNA is TGTGCCAGCAGGGTACAGGGAGAATATTCACCCCTCCACTTT.

V usage is TRBV5-4 and J usage is TRBJ1-6; D is undetermined. Trimming left V 0 bases short and J 7 bases short, with 8 bases between. Looked up from germline, CDR1 is SGHNT and CDR2 is YYREEE (reference sequence). This CDR3 comprises 14 residues. CDR3 sequence (DNA): TGTGCCAGCAGCTTGGCAAGCGCAAATTCACCCCTCCACTTT. Amino acid sequence: CASSLASANSPLHF. The full variable domain, with the rest looked up from reference TRBV5-4 and TRBJ1-6, is ETGVTQSPTHLIKTRGQQVTLRCSSQSGHNTVSWYQQALGQGPQFIFQYYREEENGRGNFPPRFSGLQFPNYSSELNVNALELDDSALYLCASSLASANSPLHFGNGTRLTVT.

The chain links TRBV5-1 to TRBJ2-1; D may correspond to TRBD1 or TRBD2 (5 bases each). The CDR3 has 15 residues. CDR1 and CDR2 from the germline V gene are SGHRS and YFSETQ. Between the trimmed V and J ends, which lost 0 bases and 2 bases, there was a span of 9 bases. CDR3 residues: CASSLGRGPYNEQFF. For the CDR3, the DNA is TGCGCCAGCAGCTTGGGTCGGGGCCCCTACAATGAGCAGTTCTTC.

This clone has a single count. The chain employs TRBV28 and TRBJ1-2; a possible D gene is TRBD1 (6 bases). The V end was cut by 3 bases, the J end by 5 bases, with 10 bases between. The CDR3 covers 13 residues. The germline V gene encodes CDR1 MDHEN and CDR2 SYDVKM. CDR3 sequence reads: CASSLGQVYGYTF. The CDR3 DNA reads as TGTGCCAGCAGTTTGGGACAAGTGTATGGCTACACCTTC.

The chain joins TRBV15 to TRBJ1-4; D is unclear. Germline CDR1 LNHNV, CDR2 YYDKDF (reference sequence). The CDR3 contains 13 residues. V was cut by 5 bases and J by 3 bases, with 7 bases left in between. The CDR3 is CATSEEANEKLFF. The CDR3 region has the DNA TGTGCCACCAGCGAAGAGGCTAATGAAAAACTGTTTTTT.

In nucleotides, the CDR3 is TGTGCCAGCAGTCCACCCGGGACAGGGGGTGAAAAACTGTTTTTT. Translating gives CASSPPGTGGEKLFF. V gene TRBV27 combines with J gene TRBJ1-4; 11 bases match TRBD1. V gave up 5 bases and J gave up 7 bases; unmatched junction bases: 6. Looked up from germline, CDR1 is MNHEY and CDR2 is SMNVEV (reference sequence). CDR3 size: 15 residues.

The chain employs TRBV9 and TRBJ2-1; a possible D gene is TRBD2 (6 bases). CDR3 length: 14 amino acids. With 5 bases removed from V and 6 bases from J, the gap between germline ends came to 15 bases. Germline lookup yields CDR1 SGDLS and CDR2 YYNGEE. CDR3 coding DNA: TGTGCCAGCAGTGGAAGCAAGGGACTCAATGAGCAGTTCTTC. Translated: CASSGSKGLNEQFF.

This CDR3 is CASSQAVGAGNTIYF. DNA of the CDR3: TGCGCCAGCAGCCAAGCGGTAGGGGCTGGAAACACCATATATTTT. This chain connects TRBV4-1 to TRBJ1-3; tentative D call: TRBD1 (5 bases). CDR3 length: 15 residues. V lost 1 base and J lost 2, with 9 bases in between. Germline V CDR1 and CDR2: MGHRA, YSYEKL.

This chain joins TRBV7-8 and TRBJ2-7; 14 bases align to TRBD2. V lost 0 bases to trimming and J lost 2 bases; unmatched junction nucleotides: 3. CDR1 and CDR2 from the germline V gene are SGHVS and FQNEAQ. CDR3 length equals 17 residues. CDR3 region: CASSLAGTSGGPYEQYV. The CDR3 coding sequence is TGTGCCAGCAGCTTAGCCGGGACTAGCGGGGGACCCTACGAGCAGTACGTC.

This clone was seen only a few times. J is TRBJ1-6 and V is TRBV2, with D uncertain. V was cut by 4 bases and J by 8 bases, with 15 bases left in between. Germline V gene lookup returns CDR1 SNHLY and CDR2 FYNNEI. This CDR3 has 15 amino acids. The CDR3 loop reads CASSVRGGDDSPLHF. In nucleotides, the CDR3 is TGTGCCAGCAGTGTTCGGGGAGGCGATGATTCACCCCTCCACTTT.

The chain combines TRBV5-6 with TRBJ2-2, with D perhaps TRBD1 (6 bases). The CDR3 length is 15 residues. Germline V gene sequence: CDR1 SGHDT, CDR2 YYEEEE. V was cut by 4 bases and J by 2 bases, with 12 bases left in between. The CDR3 protein is CASSLWGHNTGELFF. The CDR3 DNA is TGTGCCAGCAGCCTATGGGGGCACAACACCGGGGAGCTGTTTTTT.

V and J are TRBV11-2 and TRBJ1-6; no firm D call. Trimming removed 5 bases at V and 10 bases at J, with 12 bases between. CDR1 and CDR2 (germline): SGHAT, FQNNGV. The CDR3 runs 13 residues. The DNA of the CDR3 is TGTGCCAGCAGCCCTAGGTCCGCCTCACCCCTCCACTTT. Its translation: CASSPRSASPLHF.

V usage is TRBV7-2 and J usage is TRBJ1-4; D is unclear. Germline V gives CDR1 SGHTA, CDR2 FQGNSA. V was pared by 5 bases and J by 4 bases, with 14 bases between. The CDR3 consists of 15 residues. CDR3 sequence: CASSDGYSRNEKLFF. CDR3 DNA sequence: TGTGCCAGCAGCGACGGGTACAGTCGTAATGAAAAACTGTTTTTT.

This chain links TRBV27 with TRBJ1-5, with D possibly matching TRBD1 (6 bases). Trimming pared 8 bases from V and 0 bases from J, leaving 11 bases between. The germline V gene has CDR1 MNHEY and CDR2 SMNVEV (reference sequence). The CDR3 extends over 14 amino acids. CDR3 amino acids: CASRRTDSNQPQHF. In nucleotides, the CDR3 is TGTGCCAGCCGCAGGACAGATAGCAATCAGCCCCAGCATTTT.

The chain joins TRBV7-5 to TRBJ2-7; the D call TRBD1 from the table was never checked on the DNA. TRBV7-5 is annotated as a pseudogene. The CDR3 spans 16 residues. This CDR3 reads CARSLDRKPILYEQYF. CDR3 nucleotide sequence: TGTGCCAGAAGCTTGGACAGGAAACCCATCCTTTACGAGCAGTACTTC.

The chain uses TRBV6-5 and TRBJ2-7, with TRBD2 as a possible D gene (6 bases). The CDR3 consists of 11 residues. Germline V gene sequence: CDR1 MNHEY, CDR2 SVGAGI. V dropped 5 bases and J dropped 7 bases, with 9 bases sitting between them. In nucleotides, the CDR3 is TGTGCCAGCAGTCCCGGGGGTGAGCAGTACTTC. This translates into CASSPGGEQYF.

A single count supports this clone. This chain joins TRBV14 and TRBJ2-1; 11 nucleotides agree with TRBD2. CDR1 and CDR2 from the germline V gene are SGHDN and FVKESK. This CDR3 region has 16 residues. With 4 bases clipped from V and 7 bases from J, the junction kept 9 bases outside the gene matches. The CDR3 coding sequence is TGTGCCAGCAGCCTGCTAGCGGGGGGCCCCGCGAATGAGCAGTTCTTC. It is translated as CASSLLAGGPANEQFF. The whole variable domain, filled in from reference TRBV14 and TRBJ2-1, reads EAGVTQFPSHSVIEKGQTVTLRCDPISGHDNLYWYRRVMGKEIKFLLHFVKESKQDESGMPNNRFLAERTGGTYSTLKVQPAELEDSGVYFCASSLLAGGPANEQFFGPGTRLTVL.

The genes are TRBV5-5 and TRBJ2-2, with 8 bases lining up with TRBD2. After removal of 2 bases from V and 6 bases from J, the junction contained 6 bases not matched to a gene. The CDR3 is made up of 15 amino acids. Germline values: CDR1 SGHKS, CDR2 YYEKEE (reference sequence). CDR3 region: CASSFYSGGSGELFF. CDR3 coding DNA: TGTGCCAGCAGCTTCTACAGCGGGGGCTCCGGGGAGCTGTTTTTT. The complete variable domain, with remaining parts taken from reference TRBV5-5 and TRBJ2-2, reads DAGVTQSPTHLIKTRGQQVTLRCSPISGHKSVSWYQQVLGQGPQFIFQYYEKEERGRGNFPDRFSARQFPNYSSELNVNALLLGDSALYLCASSFYSGGSGELFFGEGSRLTVL.

The chain has TRBV10-3 and TRBJ2-3; D unclear. Germline values: CDR1 ENHRY, CDR2 SYGVKD. Trimming left V 4 bases short and J 7 bases short, with 6 bases between. The CDR3 loop spans 11 amino acids. The CDR3 nucleotides read TGTGCCATCAGTGCGGAGAATACGCAGTATTTT. This sequence encodes CAISAENTQYF.

The gene calls are TRBV6-1 and TRBJ1-2; the D is unclear. Germline values: CDR1 MNHNS, CDR2 SASEGT. This CDR3 has 16 amino acids. V was trimmed by 3 bases and J by 3 bases, leaving 17 bases between them. The CDR3 bases are TGTGCCAGCAGTGAGGGTCTTCGAGCATGGGACTATGGCTACACCTTC. It is translated as CASSEGLRAWDYGYTF.

This clone was seen a single time. V gene TRBV5-4 combines with J gene TRBJ1-2; the match to TRBD1 covers 9 bases. The CDR3 has 17 amino acids. Germline CDR1 SGHNT, CDR2 YYREEE (reference sequence). The V segment lost 1 base and the J segment 4 bases; nucleotides outside the gene matches: 11. CDR3 bases: TGTGCCAGCAGCTTGCTGGCAGTCCGACAGGGGGGCTATGGCTACACCTTC. Protein: CASSLLAVRQGGYGYTF.